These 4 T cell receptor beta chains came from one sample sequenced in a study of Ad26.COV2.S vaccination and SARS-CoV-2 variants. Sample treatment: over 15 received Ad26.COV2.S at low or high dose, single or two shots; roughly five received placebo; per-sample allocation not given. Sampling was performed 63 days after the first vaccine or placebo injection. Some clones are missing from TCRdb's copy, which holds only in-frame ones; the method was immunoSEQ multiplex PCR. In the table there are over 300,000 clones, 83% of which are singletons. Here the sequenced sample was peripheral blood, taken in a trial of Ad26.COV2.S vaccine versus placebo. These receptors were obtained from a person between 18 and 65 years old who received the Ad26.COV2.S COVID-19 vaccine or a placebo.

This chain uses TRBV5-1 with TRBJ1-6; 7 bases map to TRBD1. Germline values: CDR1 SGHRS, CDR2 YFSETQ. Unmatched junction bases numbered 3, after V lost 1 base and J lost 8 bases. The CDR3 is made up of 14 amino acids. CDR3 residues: CASSLRDSDSPLHF. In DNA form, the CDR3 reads TGCGCCAGCAGCTTGAGGGACAGCGATTCACCCCTCCACTTT. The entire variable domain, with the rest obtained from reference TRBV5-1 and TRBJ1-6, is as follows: KAGVTQTPRYLIKTRGQQVTLSCSPISGHRSVSWYQQTPGQGLQFLFEYFSETQRNKGNFPGRFSGRQFSNSRSEMNVSTLELGDSALYLCASSLRDSDSPLHFGNGTRLTVT.

The CDR3 nucleotides are TGTGCCAGCAGCTCCTCCGGGGGCTCTGGAAACACCATATATTTT. Protein sequence: CASSSSGGSGNTIYF. This rearrangement joins TRBV7-3 to TRBJ1-3; D possibly corresponds to TRBD1 (5 bases). Germline V lookup: CDR1 SGHTA, CDR2 FQGTGA. V dropped 4 bases and J dropped 0 bases, with 10 bases sitting between them. The CDR3 has 15 residues.

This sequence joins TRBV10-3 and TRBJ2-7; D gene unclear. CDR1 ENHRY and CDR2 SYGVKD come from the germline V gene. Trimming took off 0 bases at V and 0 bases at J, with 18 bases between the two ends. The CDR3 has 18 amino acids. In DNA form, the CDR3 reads TGTGCCATCAGTGAGTCGGAAGGGTTCTATAGGAGCTCCTACGAGCAGTACTTC. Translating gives CAISESEGFYRSSYEQYF.

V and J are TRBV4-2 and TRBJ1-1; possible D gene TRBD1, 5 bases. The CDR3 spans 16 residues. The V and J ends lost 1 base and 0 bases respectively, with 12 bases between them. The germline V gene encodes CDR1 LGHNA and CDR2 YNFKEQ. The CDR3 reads CASSQGWGVMNTEAFF. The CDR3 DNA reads TGTGCCAGCAGCCAAGGGTGGGGGGTCATGAACACTGAAGCTTTCTTT.